This entry describes one T cell receptor beta chain. Each patient experienced a relapse that followed autologous stem cell transplantation, and brentuximab vedotin exposure varied. The data are from a study of PD-1 blockade in classical Hodgkin lymphoma. The repertoire was sequenced with immunoSEQ multiplex PCR; TCRdb's copy has only in-frame clones and lacks some. The sample records 100,000 or so clones, 75% to 90% being singletons. This TCR derives from a human donor with classical Hodgkin lymphoma. The sample was peripheral blood mononuclear cells (PBMCs), taken before the second cycle of nivolumab.

In nucleotides, the CDR3 is TGCGCCAGCAGCCAAGTTTTAGCGGGGGGCCCGAGCACAGATACGCAGTATTTT. Amino acids: CASSQVLAGGPSTDTQYF. The chain recombines TRBV4-3 with TRBJ2-3, with 10 positions matching TRBD2. V was pared by 1 base and J by 0 bases, with 7 bases of the junction left unmatched. The CDR3 sequence is 18 residues long. In germline, CDR1 is LGHNA, CDR2 YSLEER.